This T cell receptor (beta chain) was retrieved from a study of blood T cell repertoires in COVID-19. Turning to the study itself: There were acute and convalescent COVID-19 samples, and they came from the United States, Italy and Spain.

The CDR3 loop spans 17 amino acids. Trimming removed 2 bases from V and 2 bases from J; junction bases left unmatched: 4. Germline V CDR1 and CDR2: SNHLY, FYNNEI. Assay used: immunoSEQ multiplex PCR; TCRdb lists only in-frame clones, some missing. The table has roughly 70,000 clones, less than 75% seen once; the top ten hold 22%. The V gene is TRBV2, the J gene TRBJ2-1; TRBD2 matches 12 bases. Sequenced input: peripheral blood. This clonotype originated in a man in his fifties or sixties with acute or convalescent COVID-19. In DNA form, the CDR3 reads TGTGCCAGCAGTGAAAGGCTAGCGGGAGGGCCCTACAATGAGCAGTTCTTC. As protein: CASSERLAGGPYNEQFF.